The present T cell receptor beta chain was sequenced within a study of STAT5B mutations in CD4+ large granular lymphocyte leukemia. Details on this clone: The target antigen is unknown.

V shed 4 bases and J 7 bases; nucleotides not matched to a gene: 6. Germline loops: CDR1 SGHTS, CDR2 YDEGEE. This CDR3 is 15 amino acids long. This was a survey-level run. Clones were sequenced by immunoSEQ multiplex PCR, and TCRdb holds only the in-frame ones, with some missing. The profile shows around 30,000 clones, more than 60% of them singletons. Study-wide results and caveats: CD4-sorted patient repertoires seemed more clonal than healthy CD4+ repertoires. Compared with healthy controls (2/35), patient top clones favored TRBV06 (8/27). Main leukemic clonotypes were patient-specific, but around 25% appeared at low frequency elsewhere.

Sequenced sample: CD4+ T cells from blood buffy coats. This TCR was sampled from a human donor in good health. The chain combines TRBV5-8 with TRBJ2-2; 11 bases fit TRBD2. This CDR3 reads CASSVAGGPSGELFF. Here the CDR3 DNA reads TGTGCCAGCAGCGTAGCGGGAGGGCCGAGCGGGGAGCTGTTTTTT. Complete variable domain (other parts from reference TRBV5-8 and TRBJ2-2): EAGVTQSPTHLIKTRGQQATLRCSPISGHTSVYWYQQALGLGLQFLLWYDEGEERNRGNFPPRFSGRQFPNYSSELNVNALELEDSALYLCASSVAGGPSGELFFGEGSRLTVL.